This T cell receptor beta chain was retrieved from a study of CDR3 diversity in severe acne (dated by TCRdb to the late 2010s). The library relied on PCR. Sequencer: Illumina HiSeq 2000. TCRdb redid the processing of the public reads, applying fastp at Q25 and MiXCR, and retained in-frame beta chains. Each CDR3 protein appears once, grouped with its most common genes and DNA. The sample table holds some 90,000 distinct CDR3 sequences, of which under 55% were seen once. Around a tenth of the sample is in the top ten clones. The trim is 6 bases for V and 3 bases for J, with a gap of 17 bases between the germline ends. Looking up the germline V gene yields CDR1 SQVTM and CDR2 ANQGSEA. Taken from cysteine to phenylalanine, the CDR3 has 14 residues. Only the CDR3 DNA is retained, 42 bases long and in frame from the first base. Concerning this clonotype: Its antigen target is currently unknown. It has no much larger one-base neighbor in the sample; base qualities were not kept.

The sequence derives from a male donor with severe acne vulgaris. The material sequenced was blood. This chain joins TRBV29-1 to TRBJ2-5; a weak D assignment points to TRBD1 (7 bases agree). The DNA is as follows: TGCAGCGTCGAGGGGGGACAGCCAAAAGAGACCCAGTACTTC. Its amino acids are CSVEGGQPKETQYF.